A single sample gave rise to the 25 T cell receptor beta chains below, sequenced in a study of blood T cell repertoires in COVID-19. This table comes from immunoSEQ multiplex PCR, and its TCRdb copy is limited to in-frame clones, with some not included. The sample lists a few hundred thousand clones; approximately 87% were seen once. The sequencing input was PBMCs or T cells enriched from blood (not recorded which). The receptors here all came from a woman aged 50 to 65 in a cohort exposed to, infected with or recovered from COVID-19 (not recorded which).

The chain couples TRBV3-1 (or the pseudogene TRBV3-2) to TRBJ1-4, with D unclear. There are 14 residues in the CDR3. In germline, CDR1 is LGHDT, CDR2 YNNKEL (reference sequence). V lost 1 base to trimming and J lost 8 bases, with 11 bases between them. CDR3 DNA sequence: TGTGCCAGCAGCCAAGGCAGGCGGGGAGAAAAACTGTTTTTT. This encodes CASSQGRRGEKLFF.

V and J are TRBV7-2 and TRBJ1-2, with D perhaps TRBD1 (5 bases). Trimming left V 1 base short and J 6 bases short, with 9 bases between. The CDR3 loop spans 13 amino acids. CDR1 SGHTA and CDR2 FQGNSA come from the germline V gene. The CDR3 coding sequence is TGTGCCAGCAGCTTAGTGGGGCCCGATGGCTACACCTTC. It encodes CASSLVGPDGYTF.

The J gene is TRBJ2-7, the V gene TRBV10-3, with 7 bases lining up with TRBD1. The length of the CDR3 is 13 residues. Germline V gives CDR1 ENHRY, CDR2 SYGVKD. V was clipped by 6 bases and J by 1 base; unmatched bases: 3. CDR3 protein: CAIREDRSYEQYF. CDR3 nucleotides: TGTGCCATCAGGGAGGACAGGTCCTACGAGCAGTACTTC.

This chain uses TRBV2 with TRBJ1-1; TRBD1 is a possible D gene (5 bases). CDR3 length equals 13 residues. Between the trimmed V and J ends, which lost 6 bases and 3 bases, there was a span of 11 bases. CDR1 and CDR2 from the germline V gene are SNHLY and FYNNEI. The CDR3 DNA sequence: TGTGCCAGCAGCCGGGACTTTGACACTGAAGCTTTCTTT. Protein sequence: CASSRDFDTEAFF.

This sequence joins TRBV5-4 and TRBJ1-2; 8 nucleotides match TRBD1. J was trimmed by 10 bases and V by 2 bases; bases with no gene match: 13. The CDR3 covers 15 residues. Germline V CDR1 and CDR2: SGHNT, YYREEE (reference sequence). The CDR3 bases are TGTGCCAGCAGCTTCCTCAGGGGGCGTTCCCACCACTACACCTTC. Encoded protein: CASSFLRGRSHHYTF.

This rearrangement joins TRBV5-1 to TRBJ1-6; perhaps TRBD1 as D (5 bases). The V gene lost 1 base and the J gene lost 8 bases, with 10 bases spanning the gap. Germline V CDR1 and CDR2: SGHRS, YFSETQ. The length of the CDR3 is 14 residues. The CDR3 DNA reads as TGCGCCAGCAGCTTGCGTGGCAGGGATTCACCCCTCCACTTT. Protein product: CASSLRGRDSPLHF.

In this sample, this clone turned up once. The CDR3 sequence is CASSFRGLAGGSSTDTQYF. The CDR3 DNA is TGTGCCAGCAGCTTCCGAGGGCTAGCGGGGGGCTCTAGCACAGATACGCAGTATTTT. The genes are TRBV7-2 and TRBJ2-3; TRBD2 matches 11 bases. CDR3 length: 19 residues. CDR1 and CDR2 (germline): SGHTA, FQGNSA. J gave up 0 bases and V 3 bases, and 11 bases lay outside the gene matches.

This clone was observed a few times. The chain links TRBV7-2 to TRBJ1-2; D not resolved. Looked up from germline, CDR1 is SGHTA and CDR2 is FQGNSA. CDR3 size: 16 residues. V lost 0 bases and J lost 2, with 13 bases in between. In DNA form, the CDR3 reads TGTGCCAGCAGCTTAGCGCCGGGAGGGATAAACTATGGCTACACCTTC. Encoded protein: CASSLAPGGINYGYTF.

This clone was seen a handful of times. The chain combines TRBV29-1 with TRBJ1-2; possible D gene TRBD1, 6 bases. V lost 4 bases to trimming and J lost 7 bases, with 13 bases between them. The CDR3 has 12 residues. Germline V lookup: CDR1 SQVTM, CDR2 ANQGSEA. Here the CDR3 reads CSVARGGSGYTF. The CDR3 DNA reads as TGCAGCGTTGCCCGTGGGGGCAGTGGCTACACCTTC. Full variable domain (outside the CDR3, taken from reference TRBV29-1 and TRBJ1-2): SAVISQKPSRDICQRGTSLTIQCQVDSQVTMMFWYRQQPGQSLTLIATANQGSEATYESGFVIDKFPISRPNLTFSTLTVSNMSPEDSSIYLCSVARGGSGYTFGSGTRLTVV.

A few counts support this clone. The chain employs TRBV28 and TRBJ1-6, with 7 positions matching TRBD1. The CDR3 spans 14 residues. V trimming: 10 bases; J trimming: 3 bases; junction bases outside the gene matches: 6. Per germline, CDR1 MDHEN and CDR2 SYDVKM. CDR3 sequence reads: CATLGQNYNSPLHF. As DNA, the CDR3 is TGTGCCACCCTGGGACAGAACTATAATTCACCCCTCCACTTT.

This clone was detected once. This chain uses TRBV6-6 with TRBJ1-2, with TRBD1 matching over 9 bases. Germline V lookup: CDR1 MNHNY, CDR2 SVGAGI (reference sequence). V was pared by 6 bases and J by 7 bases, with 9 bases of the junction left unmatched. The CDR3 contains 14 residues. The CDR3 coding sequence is TGTGCCAGCAGGATACAGGGGGCAAGGTCTGGCTACACCTTC. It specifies CASRIQGARSGYTF.

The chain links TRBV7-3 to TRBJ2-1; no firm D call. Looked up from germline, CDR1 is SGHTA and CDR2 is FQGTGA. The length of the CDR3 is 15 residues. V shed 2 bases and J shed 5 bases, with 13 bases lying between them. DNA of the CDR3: TGTGCCAGCAGCTTACGACTGACCGATAACAATGAGCAGTTCTTC. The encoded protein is CASSLRLTDNNEQFF.

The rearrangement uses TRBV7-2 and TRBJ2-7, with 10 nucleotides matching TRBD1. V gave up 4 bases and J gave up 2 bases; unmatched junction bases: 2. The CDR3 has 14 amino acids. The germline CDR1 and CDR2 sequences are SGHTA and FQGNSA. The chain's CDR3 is CASSSGQGAYEQYF. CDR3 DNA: TGTGCCAGCAGCTCTGGACAGGGGGCCTACGAGCAGTACTTC.

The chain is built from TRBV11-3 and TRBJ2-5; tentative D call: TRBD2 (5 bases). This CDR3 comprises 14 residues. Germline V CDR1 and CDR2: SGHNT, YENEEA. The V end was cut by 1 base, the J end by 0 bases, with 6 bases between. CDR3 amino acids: CASSLGGNQETQYF. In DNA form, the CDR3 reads TGTGCCAGCAGCTTAGGAGGGAACCAAGAGACCCAGTACTTC.

The CDR3 DNA follows: TGCGCCAGCAGCCTGGGGCCCACCTACGAGCAGTACTTC. Translating it yields CASSLGPTYEQYF. The V and J genes are TRBV5-1 and TRBJ2-7; D is possibly TRBD1 (5 bases). The germline gives CDR1 SGHRS, CDR2 YFSETQ. This CDR3 has 13 residues. V was trimmed by 4 bases and J by 2 bases, leaving 10 bases between them. Combining the CDR3 with reference TRBV5-1 and TRBJ2-7 gives the whole variable domain KAGVTQTPRYLIKTRGQQVTLSCSPISGHRSVSWYQQTPGQGLQFLFEYFSETQRNKGNFPGRFSGRQFSNSRSEMNVSTLELGDSALYLCASSLGPTYEQYFGPGTRLTVT.

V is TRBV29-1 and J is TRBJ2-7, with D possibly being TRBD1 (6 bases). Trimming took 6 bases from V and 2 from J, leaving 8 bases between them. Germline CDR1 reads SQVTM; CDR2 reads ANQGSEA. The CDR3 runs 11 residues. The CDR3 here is CSVTGTYEQYF. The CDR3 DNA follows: TGCAGCGTAACAGGGACCTACGAGCAGTACTTC.

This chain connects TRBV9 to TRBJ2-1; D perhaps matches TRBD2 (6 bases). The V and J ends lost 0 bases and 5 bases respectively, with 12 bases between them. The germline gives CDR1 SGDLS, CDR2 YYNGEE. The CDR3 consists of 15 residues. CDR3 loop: CASSVGAGNHNEQFF. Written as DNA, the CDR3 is TGTGCCAGCAGCGTAGGTGCGGGGAACCACAATGAGCAGTTCTTC.

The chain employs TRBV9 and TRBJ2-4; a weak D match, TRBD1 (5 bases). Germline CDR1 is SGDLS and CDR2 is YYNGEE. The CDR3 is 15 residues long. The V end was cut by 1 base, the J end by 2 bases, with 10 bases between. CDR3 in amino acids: CASSVQGGSKNIQYF. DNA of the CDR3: TGTGCCAGCAGCGTACAGGGCGGATCCAAAAACATTCAGTACTTC.

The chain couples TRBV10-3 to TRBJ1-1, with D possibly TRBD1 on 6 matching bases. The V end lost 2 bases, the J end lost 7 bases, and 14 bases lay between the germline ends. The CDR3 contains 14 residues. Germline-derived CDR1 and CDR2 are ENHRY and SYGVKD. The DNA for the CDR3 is TGTGCCATCAGTGAGGGGCGGCAGGGGAATGAAGCTTTCTTT. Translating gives CAISEGRQGNEAFF.

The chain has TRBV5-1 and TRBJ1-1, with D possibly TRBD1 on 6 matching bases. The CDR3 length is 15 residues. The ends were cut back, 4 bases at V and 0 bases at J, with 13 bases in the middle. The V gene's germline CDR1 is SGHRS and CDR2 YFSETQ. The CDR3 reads CASSPGHGVNTEAFF. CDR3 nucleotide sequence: TGCGCCAGCAGCCCGGGACACGGGGTGAACACTGAAGCTTTCTTT.

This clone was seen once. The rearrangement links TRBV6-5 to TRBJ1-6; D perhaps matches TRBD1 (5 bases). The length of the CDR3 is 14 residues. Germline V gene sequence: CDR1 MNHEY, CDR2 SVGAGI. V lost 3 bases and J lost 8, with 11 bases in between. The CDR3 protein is CASSYRGSDSPLHF. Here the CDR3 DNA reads TGTGCCAGCAGTTATAGGGGTTCGGATTCACCCCTCCACTTT.

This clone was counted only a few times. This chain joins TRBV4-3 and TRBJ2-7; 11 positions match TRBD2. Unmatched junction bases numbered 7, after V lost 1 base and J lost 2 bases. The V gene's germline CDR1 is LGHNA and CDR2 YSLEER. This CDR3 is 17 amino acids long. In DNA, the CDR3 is TGCGCCAGCAGCCAAGGGGTTTTTAGCGGGGGGGCCTACGAGCAGTACTTC. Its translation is CASSQGVFSGGAYEQYF.

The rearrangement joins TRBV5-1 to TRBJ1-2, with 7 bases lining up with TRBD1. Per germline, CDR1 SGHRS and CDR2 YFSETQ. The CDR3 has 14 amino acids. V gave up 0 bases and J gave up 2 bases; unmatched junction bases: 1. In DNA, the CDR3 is TGCGCCAGCAGCTTGGAGGGGGCGAACTATGGCTACACCTTC. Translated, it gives CASSLEGANYGYTF.

CDR3: CASSEALVQGYTF. The CDR3 nucleotides read TGTGCCAGCAGCGAAGCCCTCGTGCAAGGCTACACCTTC. The gene calls are TRBV11-2 and TRBJ1-2; D remains ambiguous. V lost 5 bases to trimming and J lost 8 bases, with 15 bases between them. In germline, CDR1 is SGHAT, CDR2 FQNNGV. The CDR3 has 13 amino acids.

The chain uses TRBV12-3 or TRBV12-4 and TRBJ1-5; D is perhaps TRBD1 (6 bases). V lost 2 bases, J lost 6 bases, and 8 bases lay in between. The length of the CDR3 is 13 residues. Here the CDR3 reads CASSLTGSQPQHF. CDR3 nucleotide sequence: TGTGCCAGCAGTTTAACAGGGAGTCAGCCCCAGCATTTT.